The T cell receptor beta chain described here comes from a study of blood T cells in healthy people across ages. The CDR3 is 15 amino acids. CDR1 and CDR2 (germline): SGHRS, YFSETQ. Trimming left V 4 bases short and J 1 base short, with 12 bases between. For this clonotype: Antigen unknown.

The second PCR ran roughly 6 to 12 cycles with a sample-barcoded 5' primer and J-beta primers. Each CDR3 protein is one row after TCRdb ran MiXCR on the 5' RACE reads. This sample carries more than 900,000 distinct CDR3 sequences, 20% to 25% of them seen once, and the ten largest clones take approximately 0.7%. Overall study results and limits: Changes seen in expanded clonotypes were possibly confounded by donor CMV status left unknown. The long-lived group displayed more naive CD4+ cells, plus higher diversity, than the aged donors did.

These same records also appear under a second study, on T cells of mothers and their children.

This TCR was sampled from a girl aged 2 to 10 in good health. The chain joins TRBV5-1 to TRBJ2-1, with D possibly being TRBD2 (6 bases). Sequenced: blood. CDR3 in amino acids: CASSGGSLSYNEQFF. In DNA form, the CDR3 reads TGCGCCAGCAGCGGGGGGTCCCTTTCCTACAATGAGCAGTTCTTC.